Listed here are 9 T cell receptor beta chains from one sample, sequenced in a study of response to subunit inactivated influenza vaccine. Using its own MiXCR run on the RT-PCR reads, TCRdb lists one record per CDR3 protein. The sample consists of approximately 290,000 distinct CDR3 sequences, 20% to 25% of them appearing once. The material was PBMCs from blood, obtained 21 months after vaccination. Receptors were obtained from a man aged 50-75 years who received an inactivated influenza vaccine.

The CDR3 sequence: CASSQDLVLNIQYF. DNA of the CDR3: TGCGCCAGCAGCCAAGATCTGGTGCTAAACATTCAGTACTTC. The chain joins TRBV4-3 to TRBJ2-4, with D unresolved. Looked up from germline, CDR1 is LGHNA and CDR2 is YSLEER. V lost 0 bases, J lost 6 bases, and 9 bases lay in between. The CDR3 totals 14 residues.

This chain joins TRBV7-8 and TRBJ1-5, with a weak D call TRBD1 (5 bases). The CDR3 loop spans 15 amino acids. Trimming stripped 7 bases from V and 3 bases from J, with 16 bases between. CDR1 SGHVS and CDR2 FQNEAQ come from the germline V gene. In DNA form, the CDR3 reads TGTGCCAGCACCCTAGCACGGGGCCCCAATCAGCCCCAGCATTTT. Its protein product is CASTLARGPNQPQHF.

The V gene is TRBV29-1, the J gene TRBJ2-1; D perhaps matches TRBD1 (6 bases). The germline CDR1 and CDR2 sequences are SQVTM and ANQGSEA. The CDR3 runs to 12 residues. The CDR3 here is CSGHGGNNEQFF. In DNA form, the CDR3 reads TGCAGTGGGCATGGGGGCAACAATGAGCAGTTCTTC.

In DNA, the CDR3 is TGTGCCAGCAGCCAACTAGCGACGAACACCGGGGAGCTGTTTTTT. Its translation is CASSQLATNTGELFF. The V gene is TRBV27, the J gene TRBJ2-2; 7 bases align to TRBD2. CDR1 is MNHEY, CDR2 SMNVEV, per germline (reference sequence). V lost 6 bases to trimming and J lost 0 bases; unmatched junction nucleotides: 4. CDR3 length equals 15 residues.

As regards this clonotype: The final CDR3 position lacks the conserved phenylalanine or tryptophan, pointing to a likely read error. The rearrangement links TRBV20-1 to TRBJ1-1; no reliable D call. Trimming shortened V by 2 bases and J by 0 bases, and 7 bases separated the two germline ends. Germline lookup yields CDR1 DFQATT and CDR2 SNEGSKA (reference sequence). This CDR3 is 13 amino acids long. CDR3 residues: CSARYSMNTEAFC. In DNA form, the CDR3 reads TGCAGTGCTAGATACAGCATGAACACTGAAGCTTTCTGT.

The V and J genes are TRBV11-2 and TRBJ1-4, with D uncertain. Germline loops: CDR1 SGHAT, CDR2 FQNNGV. V was trimmed by 3 bases and J by 7 bases, leaving 15 bases between them. The CDR3 has 15 amino acids. The CDR3 sequence is CASSFGPTLGEKLFF. CDR3 DNA: TGTGCCAGCAGCTTCGGGCCAACCCTAGGTGAAAAACTGTTTTTT.

The table lists this clonotype with a few counts. The chain uses TRBV28 and TRBJ2-7; 7 bases are shared with TRBD1. V was clipped by 5 bases and J by 0 bases; unmatched bases: 7. CDR3 length equals 15 residues. The germline CDR1 and CDR2 sequences are MDHEN and SYDVKM. The DNA for the CDR3 is TGTGCCAGCAGTCTCCAGGACAGGAGCTCCTACGAGCAGTACTTC. This codes for CASSLQDRSSYEQYF.

This clonotype was recorded many times. The V and J genes are TRBV10-3 and TRBJ1-1, with TRBD1 matching 8 bases. The CDR3 covers 14 residues. V lost 5 bases and J lost 1; bases outside the gene matches: 3. In germline, CDR1 is ENHRY, CDR2 SYGVKD. This CDR3 is CAISRDRTNTEAFF. The CDR3 DNA follows: TGTGCCATCAGTAGGGACAGGACGAACACTGAAGCTTTCTTT.

As DNA, the CDR3 is TGCGCCAGCAGTTCCACCGGGGTCCAAGAGACCCAGTACTTC. Translating gives CASSSTGVQETQYF. The rearrangement joins TRBV5-1 to TRBJ2-5; D is possibly TRBD2 (5 bases). With 5 bases removed from V and 1 base from J, the gap between germline ends came to 12 bases. The CDR3 has 14 amino acids. The germline gives CDR1 SGHRS, CDR2 YFSETQ.